This passage covers 10 T cell receptor beta chains from one sample sequenced in a study of shared clonotypes between healthy human individuals. The repertoire was sequenced with immunoSEQ multiplex PCR; TCRdb's copy has only in-frame clones and lacks some. The sample shows more than 1,200,000 clones, roughly 98.5% of them seen only once. The sequenced sample was naive CD4+ T cells sorted from blood. This sample's subset: CD45RA+ positively selected. These receptors were collected from a young man in good health.

This clone appeared once. The J gene is TRBJ2-7, the V gene TRBV5-6; either TRBD1 or TRBD2 may supply D (6 bases each). The CDR3 has 15 residues. Looked up from germline, CDR1 is SGHDT and CDR2 is YYEEEE. With 4 bases removed from V and 0 bases from J, the gap between germline ends came to 14 bases. DNA for the CDR3: TGTGCCAGCAGCCCCTGGGGGGCGCGCTCCTACGAGCAGTACTTC. Protein: CASSPWGARSYEQYF.

CDR3 bases: TGTGCCAGCTCACCACAGCCAGCTAATGAAAAACTGTTTTTT. This encodes CASSPQPANEKLFF. V and J are TRBV18 and TRBJ1-4; D is undetermined. V lost 1 base and J lost 3, with 6 bases in between. The CDR3 runs to 14 residues. Germline V gene data show CDR1 as KGHSH and CDR2 as LQKENI.

In the case of this clone: The same CDR3 arises from other DNA sequences in this sample as well. The V gene is TRBV9, the J gene TRBJ2-2; the D is unclear. Trimming removed 2 bases at V and 5 bases at J, with 10 bases between. The CDR3 length is 14 residues. Germline CDR1 reads SGDLS; CDR2 reads YYNGEE. Here the CDR3 DNA reads TGTGCCAGCAGCGTTAGTGGGAATACCGGGGAGCTGTTTTTT. Translated: CASSVSGNTGELFF. Variable domain in full (rest from reference TRBV9 and TRBJ2-2): DSGVTQTPKHLITATGQRVTLRCSPRSGDLSVYWYQQSLDQGLQFLIQYYNGEERAKGNILERFSAQQFPDLHSELNLSSLELGDSALYFCASSVSGNTGELFFGEGSRLTVL.

The chain recombines TRBV7-9 with TRBJ1-4; no reliable D call. This CDR3 spans 13 amino acids. Per germline, CDR1 SEHNR and CDR2 FQNEAQ (reference sequence). V gave up 5 bases and J gave up 12 bases, with 16 bases separating them. The CDR3 reads CASSIRVYEELFF. In DNA, the CDR3 is TGTGCCAGCAGCATAAGAGTTTATGAGGAACTGTTTTTT.

CDR3 bases: TGTGCCAGCAGCCGGGAAGTCGGGGCTAGCGGGAGGGCCGCGGGAAATGAGCAGTTCTTC. Encoded protein: CASSREVGASGRAAGNEQFF. The rearrangement links TRBV5-4 to TRBJ2-1, with 12 bases fitting TRBD2. Germline V gene sequence: CDR1 SGHNT, CDR2 YYREEE (reference sequence). The V and J ends lost 4 bases and 7 bases, in that order; junction bases with no gene match: 21. The CDR3 totals 20 residues.

This clone occurred once. CDR3 loop: CASSLVTGAAFF. CDR3 sequence (DNA): TGTGCCAGCAGCTTAGTTACAGGGGCAGCTTTCTTT. The rearrangement links TRBV7-9 to TRBJ1-1; 7 bases map to TRBD1. The trim removed 1 base at V and 10 bases at J, leaving 3 bases unmatched. The germline CDR1 and CDR2 sequences are SEHNR and FQNEAQ (reference sequence). This CDR3 spans 12 amino acids.

The rearrangement uses TRBV2 and TRBJ2-1; D is unclear. Germline CDR1 SNHLY, CDR2 FYNNEI. The V gene lost 1 base and the J gene lost 12 bases, with 10 bases spanning the gap. CDR3 length equals 12 residues. The CDR3 coding sequence is TGTGCCAGCAGTGAAGTAGGCAGTACGCAGTTCTTC. Its protein product is CASSEVGSTQFF.

The gene calls are TRBV19 and TRBJ2-5, with no clear D. Germline V lookup: CDR1 LNHDA, CDR2 SQIVND (reference sequence). The V end was cut by 3 bases, the J end by 2 bases, with 10 bases between. The CDR3 has 14 amino acids. CDR3 nucleotides: TGTGCCAGTAGTATTTCCGTGGGGCAAGAGACCCAGTACTTC. This sequence encodes CASSISVGQETQYF. The complete variable domain, with remaining parts taken from reference TRBV19 and TRBJ2-5, reads DGGITQSPKYLFRKEGQNVTLSCEQNLNHDAMYWYRQDPGQGLRLIYYSQIVNDFQKGDIAEGYSVSREKKESFPLTVTSAQKNPTAFYLCASSISVGQETQYFGPGTRLLVL.

The rearrangement joins TRBV5-1 to TRBJ2-1; 9 bases map to TRBD1. The V and J ends lost 2 bases and 5 bases, in that order; junction bases with no gene match: 5. Per germline, CDR1 SGHRS and CDR2 YFSETQ. The CDR3 loop spans 15 amino acids. Here the CDR3 reads CASSFRQGEHNEQFF. In DNA form, the CDR3 reads TGCGCCAGCAGCTTCAGACAGGGGGAACACAATGAGCAGTTCTTC. The entire variable domain, with the rest obtained from reference TRBV5-1 and TRBJ2-1, is as follows: KAGVTQTPRYLIKTRGQQVTLSCSPISGHRSVSWYQQTPGQGLQFLFEYFSETQRNKGNFPGRFSGRQFSNSRSEMNVSTLELGDSALYLCASSFRQGEHNEQFFGPGTRLTVL.

J is TRBJ2-7 and V is TRBV6-5; 11 bases fit TRBD2. The germline V gene encodes CDR1 MNHEY and CDR2 SVGAGI. V lost 5 bases, J lost 1 base, and 4 bases stayed unmatched. The CDR3 is 15 residues long. CDR3 protein: CASSGSSGRSYEQYF. The CDR3 DNA reads as TGTGCCAGCAGTGGATCTAGCGGGAGGTCCTACGAGCAGTACTTC.